This section outlines one TCR beta chain sequence together with its context. Antigen unknown. The CDR3 is made up of 16 amino acids. Germline-derived CDR1 and CDR2 are MNHNY and SVGAGI (reference sequence). Germline trimming cut 6 bases from V and 5 bases from J; bases unmatched to any gene: 9. The use of a sample-barcoded 5' primer and a J-beta primer mix characterized a second PCR of roughly 6 to 11 cycles. From the 5' RACE reads, TCRdb called clonotypes with MiXCR, one entry per CDR3 protein. The sample carries 710,000 or so distinct CDR3 sequences, 22% recorded once. Healthy Caucasian individuals from Russia aged 6 to 90 served as donors. The sample belongs to a study of blood T cells in healthy people across ages. The study, taken as a whole, reports: Across the age range, TCR beta diversity per million T cells fell in a roughly linear way. Strong correlation existed between TCR beta diversity and naive T cell percentage.

The receptor's source is a man in his 70s in good health. The chain joins TRBV6-6 to TRBJ2-1; TRBD2 matches 11 bases. Sequenced sample: blood. The CDR3 loop reads CASRMMGLAVDNEQFF. The CDR3 coding sequence is TGTGCCAGCAGGATGATGGGACTAGCGGTTGACAATGAGCAGTTCTTC.